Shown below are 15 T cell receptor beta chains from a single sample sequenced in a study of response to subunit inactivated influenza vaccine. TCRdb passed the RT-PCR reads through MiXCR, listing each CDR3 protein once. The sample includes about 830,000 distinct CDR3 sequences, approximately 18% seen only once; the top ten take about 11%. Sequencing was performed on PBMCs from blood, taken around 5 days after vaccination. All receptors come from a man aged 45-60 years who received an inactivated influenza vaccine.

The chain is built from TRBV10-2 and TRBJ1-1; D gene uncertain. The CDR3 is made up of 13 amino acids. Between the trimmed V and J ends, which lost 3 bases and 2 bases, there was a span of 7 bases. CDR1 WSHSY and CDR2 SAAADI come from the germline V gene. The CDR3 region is CASSENTNTEAFF. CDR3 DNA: TGCGCCAGCAGTGAAAACACTAACACTGAAGCTTTCTTT.

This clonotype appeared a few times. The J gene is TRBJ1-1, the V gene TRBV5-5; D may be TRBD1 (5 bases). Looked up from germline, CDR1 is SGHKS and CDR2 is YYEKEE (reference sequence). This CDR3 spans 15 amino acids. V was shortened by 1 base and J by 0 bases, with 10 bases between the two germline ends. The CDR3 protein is CASSLSWGVNTEAFF. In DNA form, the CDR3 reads TGTGCCAGCAGCTTGTCATGGGGGGTGAACACTGAAGCTTTCTTT.

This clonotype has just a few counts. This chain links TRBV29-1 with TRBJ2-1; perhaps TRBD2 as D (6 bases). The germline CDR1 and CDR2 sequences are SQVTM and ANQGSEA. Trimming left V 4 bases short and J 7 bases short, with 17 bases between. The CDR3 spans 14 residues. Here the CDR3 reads CSVAPRLGGNEQFF. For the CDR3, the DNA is TGCAGCGTTGCCCCCCGGCTTGGAGGGAATGAGCAGTTCTTC.

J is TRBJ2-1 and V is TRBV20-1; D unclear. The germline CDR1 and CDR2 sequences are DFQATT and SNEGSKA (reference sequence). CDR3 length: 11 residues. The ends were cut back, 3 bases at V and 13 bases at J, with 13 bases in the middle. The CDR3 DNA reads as TGCAGTGCTAGTCAGCGACTCTTACAGTTCTTC. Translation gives CSASQRLLQFF.

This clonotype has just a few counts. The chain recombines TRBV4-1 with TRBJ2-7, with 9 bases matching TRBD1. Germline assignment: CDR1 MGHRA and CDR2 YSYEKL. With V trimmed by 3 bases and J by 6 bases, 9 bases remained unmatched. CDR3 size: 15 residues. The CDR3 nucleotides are TGCGCCAGCAGCCAGCAGGACAGGGGAAGCTTCGAGCAGTACTTC. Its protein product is CASSQQDRGSFEQYF.

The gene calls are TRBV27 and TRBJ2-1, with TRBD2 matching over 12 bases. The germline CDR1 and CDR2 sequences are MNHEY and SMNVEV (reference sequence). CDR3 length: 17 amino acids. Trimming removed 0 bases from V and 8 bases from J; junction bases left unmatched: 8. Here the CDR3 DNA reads TGTGCCAGCAGTTTATCGTGGAGACTAGCGGGAGTTTATGAGCAGTTCTTC. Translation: CASSLSWRLAGVYEQFF.

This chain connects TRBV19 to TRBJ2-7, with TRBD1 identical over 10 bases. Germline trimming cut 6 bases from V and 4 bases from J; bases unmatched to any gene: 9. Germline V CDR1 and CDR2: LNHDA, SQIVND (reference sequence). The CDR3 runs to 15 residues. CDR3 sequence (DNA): TGTGCCAGTAGACAACCCGGGACAGGGGTATACGAGCAGTACTTC. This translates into CASRQPGTGVYEQYF.

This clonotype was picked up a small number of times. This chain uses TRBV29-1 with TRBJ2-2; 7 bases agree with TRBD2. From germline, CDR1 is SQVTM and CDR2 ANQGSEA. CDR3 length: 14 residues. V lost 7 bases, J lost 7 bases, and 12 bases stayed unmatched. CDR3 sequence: CSARGREGIGELFF. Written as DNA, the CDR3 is TGCAGCGCCCGGGGCAGGGAGGGCATCGGGGAGCTGTTTTTT.

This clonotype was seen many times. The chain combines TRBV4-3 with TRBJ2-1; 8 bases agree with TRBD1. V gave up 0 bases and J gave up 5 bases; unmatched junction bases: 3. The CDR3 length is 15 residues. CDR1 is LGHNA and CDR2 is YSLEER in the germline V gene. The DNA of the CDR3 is TGCGCCAGCAGCCAAGATCAGGGGGCGCACAATGAGCAGTTCTTC. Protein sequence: CASSQDQGAHNEQFF.

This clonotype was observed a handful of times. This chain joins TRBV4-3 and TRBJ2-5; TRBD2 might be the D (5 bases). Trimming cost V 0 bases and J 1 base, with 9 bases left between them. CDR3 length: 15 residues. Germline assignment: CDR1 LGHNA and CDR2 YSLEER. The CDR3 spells CASSQDSRGQETQYF. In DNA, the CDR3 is TGCGCCAGCAGCCAAGACTCTCGGGGCCAAGAGACCCAGTACTTC.

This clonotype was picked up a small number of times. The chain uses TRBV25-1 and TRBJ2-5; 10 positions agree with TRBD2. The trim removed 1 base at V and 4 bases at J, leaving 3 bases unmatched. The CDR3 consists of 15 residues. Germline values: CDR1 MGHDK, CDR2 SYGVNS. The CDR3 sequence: CASSEWSGRGETQYF. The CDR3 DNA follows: TGTGCCAGCAGTGAATGGAGCGGGAGGGGAGAGACCCAGTACTTC.

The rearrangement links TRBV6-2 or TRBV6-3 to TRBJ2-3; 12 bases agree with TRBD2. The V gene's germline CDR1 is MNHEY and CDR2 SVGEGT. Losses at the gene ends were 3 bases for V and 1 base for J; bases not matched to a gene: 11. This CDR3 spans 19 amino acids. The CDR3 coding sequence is TGTGCCAGCAGTTATACGTCTAGCGGGAGGGCCAAGGGCACAGATACGCAGTATTTT. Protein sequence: CASSYTSSGRAKGTDTQYF.

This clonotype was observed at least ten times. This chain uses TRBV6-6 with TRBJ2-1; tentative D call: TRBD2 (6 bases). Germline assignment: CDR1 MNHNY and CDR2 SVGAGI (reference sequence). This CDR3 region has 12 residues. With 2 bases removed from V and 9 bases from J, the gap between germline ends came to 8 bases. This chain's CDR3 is CASSYASAEQFF. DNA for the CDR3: TGTGCCAGCAGTTACGCTAGCGCTGAGCAGTTCTTC.

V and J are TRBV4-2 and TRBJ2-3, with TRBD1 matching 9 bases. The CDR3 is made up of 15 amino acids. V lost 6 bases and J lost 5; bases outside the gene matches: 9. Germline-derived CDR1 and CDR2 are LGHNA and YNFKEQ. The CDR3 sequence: CASSSGDRDRDTQYF. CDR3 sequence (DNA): TGTGCCAGCAGTTCCGGGGACAGGGACAGAGATACGCAGTATTTT.

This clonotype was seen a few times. Here the CDR3 reads CASSPGGGLMNTEAFF. CDR3 bases: TGTGCCAGCAGCCCAGGTGGGGGCCTCATGAACACTGAAGCTTTCTTT. The V call is TRBV7-2, the J call TRBJ1-1; TRBD1 is a possible D gene (6 bases). Germline V gives CDR1 SGHTA, CDR2 FQGNSA. The CDR3 sequence is 16 residues long. Trimming removed 5 bases at V and 0 bases at J, with 16 bases between. The whole variable domain, remainder taken from reference TRBV7-2 and TRBJ1-1, is GAGVSQSPSNKVTEKGKDVELRCDPISGHTALYWYRQSLGQGLEFLIYFQGNSAPDKSGLPSDRFSAERTGGSVSTLTIQRTQQEDSAVYLCASSPGGGLMNTEAFFGQGTRLTVV.